A single sample is the source of the 21 T cell receptor beta chains below, sequenced in a study of blood T cells in healthy people across ages. A second roughly 6 to 11 cycle PCR used barcoded and J-beta primers. TCRdb fed the 5' RACE reads into MiXCR, producing one record per CDR3 protein. The sample has more than 650,000 distinct CDR3 sequences, approximately 24% seen once. Another study also made use of these data, one on T cells of mothers and their children.

The sample comprised blood. Receptors originate from a boy aged 5-17 years in good health.

V and J are TRBV18 and TRBJ2-5; 11 positions agree with TRBD1. The tail of the sequence fits TRBJ2-7 better, so the J call may be wrong. The length of the CDR3 is 15 residues. Germline-derived CDR1 and CDR2 are KGHSH and LQKENI. The CDR3: CASSPYPGQGGEQYF. The CDR3 nucleotides are TGTGCCAGCTCACCATATCCGGGACAGGGGGGCGAGCAGTACTTC.

This clonotype was found a few times. V is TRBV11-2 and J is TRBJ1-2; the D gene is possibly TRBD1 (6 bases). Trimming removed 4 bases from V and 4 bases from J, with 10 bases in between. The CDR3 runs 13 residues. CDR1 SGHAT and CDR2 FQNNGV come from the germline V gene. The CDR3 is CASSSGEGYGYTF. For the CDR3, the DNA is TGTGCCAGCAGCTCAGGGGAGGGCTATGGCTACACCTTC. The whole variable domain, filled in from reference TRBV11-2 and TRBJ1-2, reads EAGVAQSPRYKIIEKRQSVAFWCNPISGHATLYWYQQILGQGPKLLIQFQNNGVVDDSQLPKDRFSAERLKGVDSTLKIQPAKLEDSAVYLCASSSGEGYGYTFGSGTRLTVV.

V gene TRBV15 combines with J gene TRBJ2-1, with 9 bases fitting TRBD2. Losses at the gene ends were 1 base for V and 7 bases for J; bases not matched to a gene: 8. The germline CDR1 and CDR2 sequences are LNHNV and YYDKDF (reference sequence). The CDR3 spans 16 residues. The CDR3 DNA reads as TGTGCCACCAGCAGAGGAGAAAGCGGGGGGAAAAATGAGCAGTTCTTC. Its protein is CATSRGESGGKNEQFF.

This clonotype appeared a few times. The rearrangement uses TRBV6-1 and TRBJ2-7; no definite D call. The V end was cut by 3 bases, the J end by 6 bases, with 3 bases between. The CDR3 spans 10 residues. Germline assignment: CDR1 MNHNS and CDR2 SASEGT. CDR3 sequence reads: CASSEFEQYF. The CDR3 DNA reads TGTGCCAGCAGTGAGTTCGAGCAGTACTTC.

This clonotype was seen a handful of times. The gene calls are TRBV4-2 and TRBJ2-5; D might be TRBD2 (6 bases). Looked up from germline, CDR1 is LGHNA and CDR2 is YNFKEQ. The CDR3 loop spans 15 amino acids. Trimming left V 0 bases short and J 5 bases short, with 13 bases between. The CDR3 protein is CASSQDPTSRETQYF. For the CDR3, the DNA is TGTGCCAGCAGCCAAGACCCCACTAGCCGGGAGACCCAGTACTTC.

The chain employs TRBV25-1 and TRBJ2-7; D is perhaps TRBD2 (6 bases). Germline CDR1 is MGHDK and CDR2 is SYGVNS. CDR3 length: 16 amino acids. V lost 6 bases and J 2 bases, leaving 20 bases between the germline ends. CDR3 nucleotide sequence: TGTGCCAGCAGCACCCAAGGCGGGACGGATCCCTACGAGCAGTACTTC. Translating gives CASSTQGGTDPYEQYF.

This clonotype was seen a handful of times. CDR3 DNA: TGCAGCGTGGAGACAGAGAACACTGAAGCTTTCTTT. This encodes CSVETENTEAFF. J is TRBJ1-1 and V is TRBV29-1, with D tentatively TRBD1 (5 bases). Trimming removed 6 bases from V and 1 base from J, with 9 bases in between. Germline V gene lookup returns CDR1 SQVTM and CDR2 ANQGSEA. The CDR3 has 12 amino acids.

This chain uses TRBV6-1 with TRBJ2-5; 11 nucleotides agree with TRBD1. Looked up from germline, CDR1 is MNHNS and CDR2 is SASEGT. The CDR3 sequence is 15 residues long. V dropped 5 bases and J dropped 5; count of bases not matched to a gene: 7. CDR3 sequence (DNA): TGTGCCAGCAGTCCGGGACAGGGGGTTTGGGAGACCCAGTACTTC. The encoded protein is CASSPGQGVWETQYF.

The chain has TRBV7-9 and TRBJ1-1, with a possible D match to TRBD1 (5 bases). This CDR3 contains 15 residues. Germline assignment: CDR1 SEHNR and CDR2 FQNEAQ (reference sequence). The germline V and J ends were trimmed by 5 bases and 5 bases, with 18 bases remaining between them. The CDR3: CASSPWIGAGTEAFF. The CDR3 DNA reads TGTGCCAGCAGCCCCTGGATAGGGGCCGGGACTGAAGCTTTCTTT. Supplemented by reference TRBV7-9 and TRBJ1-1, the full variable domain reads DTGVSQNPRHKITKRGQNVTFRCDPISEHNRLYWYRQTLGQGPEFLTYFQNEAQLEKSRLLSDRFSAERPKGSFSTLEIQRTEQGDSAMYLCASSPWIGAGTEAFFGQGTRLTVV.

V gene TRBV5-1 combines with J gene TRBJ1-1; a possible D gene is TRBD1 (6 bases). CDR3 length equals 18 residues. Trimming stripped 0 bases from V and 1 base from J, with 19 bases between. Per germline, CDR1 SGHRS and CDR2 YFSETQ. The CDR3, as DNA: TGCGCCAGCAGCTTGGCCCTCGACGGGGGCGGCCCGAACACTGAAGCTTTCTTT. Translated, it gives CASSLALDGGGPNTEAFF.

This clonotype was observed at least ten times. The chain recombines TRBV12-3 or TRBV12-4 with TRBJ2-5; the match to TRBD1 covers 8 bases. CDR3 length: 15 amino acids. Germline trimming cut 1 base from V and 2 bases from J; bases unmatched to any gene: 3. CDR3 sequence: CASSLVGTGQETQYF. CDR3 sequence (DNA): TGTGCCAGCAGTTTAGTGGGGACAGGTCAAGAGACCCAGTACTTC.

This clonotype was observed at least ten times. The V gene is TRBV5-1, the J gene TRBJ1-4; 7 nucleotides match TRBD1. V shed 4 bases and J 0 bases; nucleotides not matched to a gene: 3. CDR3 length equals 15 residues. Per germline, CDR1 SGHRS and CDR2 YFSETQ. The CDR3 DNA sequence: TGCGCCAGCAGCCTCCAGGGGGCAACTAATGAAAAACTGTTTTTT. It is translated as CASSLQGATNEKLFF. The variable domain in full, with the rest retrieved from reference TRBV5-1 and TRBJ1-4, is KAGVTQTPRYLIKTRGQQVTLSCSPISGHRSVSWYQQTPGQGLQFLFEYFSETQRNKGNFPGRFSGRQFSNSRSEMNVSTLELGDSALYLCASSLQGATNEKLFFGSGTQLSVL.

This clonotype appeared a few times. V and J are TRBV4-1 and TRBJ2-3, with a weak D call TRBD2 (6 bases). V was pared by 7 bases and J by 7 bases, with 18 bases between. CDR1 and CDR2 from the germline V gene are MGHRA and YSYEKL. This CDR3 is built from 14 residues. The CDR3 DNA is TGCGCCAGCACCTTAGAGGAGGGGAAGAATACGCAGTATTTT. It specifies CASTLEEGKNTQYF.

Only a few counts were recorded for this clonotype. This chain joins TRBV24-1 and TRBJ2-1; D tentatively fits TRBD1 or TRBD2 (7 bases each). The J call may be incorrect, as the DNA end agrees better with TRBJ2-5. Looked up from germline, CDR1 is KGHDR and CDR2 is SFDVKD. This CDR3 is built from 13 residues. DNA for the CDR3: TGTGCCACCAGCTACAGGGGAGGGGAGACCCAGTACTTC. Protein product: CATSYRGGETQYF.

This clonotype was seen a few times. This chain links TRBV18 with TRBJ2-5; TRBD1 aligns across 12 bases. CDR3 length: 15 amino acids. V shed 5 bases, J shed 5 bases, and the junction held 6 bases outside the gene matches. Germline V gene lookup returns CDR1 KGHSH and CDR2 LQKENI. CDR3 in amino acids: CASSTGTGGWETQYF. The CDR3 DNA reads as TGTGCCAGCTCAACCGGGACAGGGGGCTGGGAGACCCAGTACTTC.

This chain joins TRBV28 and TRBJ2-7; D may correspond to TRBD1 or TRBD2 (6 bases each). The CDR3 spans 16 residues. V shed 8 bases and J shed 0 bases, with 20 bases lying between them. Germline V gene data show CDR1 as MDHEN and CDR2 as SYDVKM. The CDR3 bases are TGTGCCAGCGGGGCCGGTTGGAGGGGGAGCTCCTACGAGCAGTACTTC. Translated, it gives CASGAGWRGSSYEQYF.

This chain connects TRBV5-1 to TRBJ2-6; 9 positions agree with TRBD1. V lost 5 bases to trimming and J lost 1 base; unmatched junction nucleotides: 7. The CDR3 length is 17 residues. Looked up from germline, CDR1 is SGHRS and CDR2 is YFSETQ. CDR3 sequence: CASSRTGVRSGANVLTF. CDR3 nucleotides: TGCGCCAGCAGTCGGACAGGGGTTCGTTCTGGGGCCAACGTCCTGACTTTC.

The rearrangement links TRBV15 to TRBJ2-2; 8 positions agree with TRBD1. The CDR3 has 15 residues. Germline CDR1 reads LNHNV; CDR2 reads YYDKDF (reference sequence). Trimming took 1 base from V and 7 from J; bases not matched to a gene: 5. The CDR3 reads CATSRGTGKGGELFF. DNA for the CDR3: TGTGCCACCAGCAGAGGGACAGGGAAGGGCGGGGAGCTGTTTTTT.

In this sample, this clonotype turned up a few times. A much larger clone differs by one base, so this may be a read error. The chain has TRBV29-1 and TRBJ2-1; 8 bases are shared with TRBD1. Germline CDR1 reads SQVTM; CDR2 reads ANQGSEA. The CDR3 sequence is 15 residues long. Trimming removed 6 bases from V and 8 bases from J; junction bases left unmatched: 15. CDR3 protein: CSVGTGQGTNDEQFF. The CDR3 DNA follows: TGCAGCGTGGGAACTGGACAGGGAACAAACGATGAGCAGTTCTTC.

This clonotype appeared a few times. The CDR3 sequence: CASSEVSYNEQFF. In DNA form, the CDR3 reads TGCGCCAGCAGCGAGGTTTCCTACAATGAGCAGTTCTTC. The V gene is TRBV5-1, the J gene TRBJ2-1; no definite D call. In germline, CDR1 is SGHRS, CDR2 YFSETQ. CDR3 length equals 13 residues. V was trimmed by 4 bases and J by 1 base, leaving 6 bases between them.

There are a few counts of this clonotype. V usage is TRBV12-5 and J usage is TRBJ2-1; D possibly corresponds to TRBD1 (5 bases). V was trimmed by 1 base and J by 1 base, leaving 5 bases between them. CDR1 LGHNT and CDR2 FRNRAP come from the germline V gene. The CDR3 totals 14 residues. The CDR3 sequence is CASGLDRSYNEQFF. CDR3 in DNA: TGTGCTAGTGGTTTGGACAGGTCCTACAATGAGCAGTTCTTC.